This is a list of T cell receptor beta chains from one sample in a study of cytomegalovirus exposure and HLA in healthy donors. Sequencing was performed with immunoSEQ multiplex PCR; in TCRdb, only in-frame clones are kept and a portion is missing. The table shows about 150,000 clones, with 86% occurring only once. The sample consisted of PBMCs. These receptors all stem from a human donor in good health. CDR3s include the opening cysteine and the closing phenylalanine or tryptophan. D genes are given only for firm matches.

cdr3_aa v_call cdr3_length j_call d_call
CASSQKTGMSYNSPLHF TRBV4-1 17 TRBJ1-6 NA
CASSFTRPDRYSNQPQHF TRBV5-6 18 TRBJ1-5 NA
CASSWGHFSYGYTF TRBV5-4 14 TRBJ1-2 NA
CASSKDSSSYNEQFF TRBV28 15 TRBJ2-1 NA
CASSLFRVRTEAFF TRBV7-2 14 TRBJ1-1 NA
CASSLGGNGGEKLFF TRBV5-1 15 TRBJ1-4 NA
CASSPGLAGDTQYF TRBV9 14 TRBJ2-3 TRBD2
CASSFQLSGQTNTGELFF TRBV5-4 18 TRBJ2-2 TRBD1
CASSPQGELYEQFF TRBV5-1 14 TRBJ2-1 TRBD1
CASSMWGGSGYTF TRBV19 13 TRBJ1-2 NA
CASSLPTSGGPRGANVLTF TRBV7-9 19 TRBJ2-6 TRBD2
CSVDLPSTEAFF TRBV29-1 12 TRBJ1-1 NA
CASSWGHWDGYTF TRBV5-1 13 TRBJ1-2 NA
CASKGDRGWNNYGYTF TRBV28 16 TRBJ1-2 TRBD1
CSVPQTGGAYGYTF TRBV29-1 14 TRBJ1-2 TRBD1
CASSGTAYGYGYTF TRBV2 14 TRBJ1-2 NA
CATSRDRDRGPGELFF TRBV15 16 TRBJ2-2 TRBD1
CASSQIGLRERDRGSPLHF TRBV4-1 19 TRBJ1-6 TRBD1
CASRLSGVNTGELFF TRBV6-4 15 TRBJ2-2 TRBD2
CASSSAGVWNEQFF TRBV6-5 14 TRBJ2-1 TRBD2
CASSQGVSYEQYF TRBV13 13 TRBJ2-7 NA
CASSLAGGSEQYF TRBV7-8 13 TRBJ2-7 NA
CASSPAVGQGTHGYTF TRBV5-1 16 TRBJ1-2 TRBD1
CSVENPGVEKLFF TRBV29-1 13 TRBJ1-4 NA
CASTPQGAVRYGYTF TRBV16 15 TRBJ1-2 TRBD1
CASSYRSLADGELFF TRBV6-5 15 TRBJ2-2 TRBD2
CASSQDLMLGAGGSGELFF TRBV4-2 19 TRBJ2-2 TRBD2
CASRDVQGAREKLFF TRBV6-5 15 TRBJ1-4 TRBD1
CASSTGASSYGYTF TRBV6-1 14 TRBJ1-2 TRBD1
CASSLEFPVVAKNIQYF TRBV7-9 17 TRBJ2-4 NA
CASRSGVFSDYTGELFF TRBV2 17 TRBJ2-2 NA
CASSQWLYNSPLHF TRBV11-2 14 TRBJ1-6 NA
CSAPMPEQYF TRBV20-1 10 TRBJ2-7 NA
CASSLPGKNTGELFF TRBV5-4 15 TRBJ2-2 NA
CASSRRDGLSYEQYF TRBV4-1 15 TRBJ2-7 NA